The entry below gives a single T cell receptor (beta chain) sequence along with its context. The target antigen is unknown. Every donor was a healthy person donating bone marrow. The source of the sample is a study of cytomegalovirus exposure and HLA in healthy donors. Study as a whole: Of all 400 or so donors who were genotyped, 81% belonged to the Caucasian-associated ancestry cluster. Broader study findings: Accounts indicate the classifier identified cytomegalovirus status with strong specificity and sensitivity. An observed cluster of highly shared sequence variants was recorded as a likely sequencing artifact.

The germline V gene has CDR1 GTSNPN and CDR2 SVGIG (reference sequence). The V end was cut by 2 bases, the J end by 6 bases, with 13 bases between. The CDR3 is 13 residues long. The PCR made use of 60 Vbeta and 13 Jbeta primers. Data came from immunoSEQ multiplex PCR; TCRdb stores just in-frame clones and leaves some out. Of about 120,000 clones in the sample, around 80% were seen once. The chain is built from TRBV30 and TRBJ1-2; weak D call: TRBD1 (5 bases). Sequencing was performed on PBMCs. The receptor comes from a man between 18 and 29 years old in good health and CMV-seronegative. The CDR3, as DNA: TGTGCCTGGAGTTGGGGGGTTGGGGATGGCTACACCTTC. Its translation: CAWSWGVGDGYTF.